The clone carrying this T cell receptor (beta chain) was counted a few times. Its target is unknown. Repertoires were generated with immunoSEQ multiplex PCR, while TCRdb's copy carries only in-frame clones and drops some. The table shows about 560,000 clones, with just over 75% occurring only once. These data originate in a study of shared clonotypes between healthy human individuals. There are 13 residues in the CDR3. CDR1 and CDR2 (germline): GTSNPN, SVGIG (reference sequence). V shed 0 bases and J shed 5 bases, with 8 bases lying between them. Points from the study as a whole: In having few donors, the study represented limited genetic and exposure-history diversity.

The source material was PBMCs. V and J are TRBV30 and TRBJ1-5; D is unresolved. The TCR originated in a woman in her thirties or forties in good health. Some clones in this sample may be carry-over from other donors' samples. Here the CDR3 reads CAWSVRGDQPQHF. The CDR3 DNA reads TGTGCCTGGAGTGTACGCGGGGATCAGCCCCAGCATTTT.